The clone carrying this T cell receptor beta chain was seen only a few times. Assignments of participants to cohorts depended upon their own reported clinical history. This table comes from immunoSEQ multiplex PCR, and its TCRdb copy is limited to in-frame clones, with some not included. The sample holds 300,000 to 350,000 clones; 87% are singletons and the top ten take around 10%. These data belong to a study of blood T cell repertoires in COVID-19. Per germline, CDR1 KGHDR and CDR2 SFDVKD. Trimming pared 5 bases from V and 1 base from J, leaving 11 bases between. This CDR3 region has 15 residues. Specimen: PBMCs or T cells enriched from blood (not recorded which). The clonotype comes from a woman under 30 who had recovered from COVID-19. The chain uses TRBV24-1 and TRBJ1-5, with D tentatively TRBD1 (6 bases). The CDR3 spells CATSGGGVSNQPQHF. For the CDR3, the DNA is TGTGCCACCAGTGGAGGGGGGGTGAGCAATCAGCCCCAGCATTTT.